The rows below give T cell receptor beta chains drawn from one sample of a study of blood T cell repertoires in COVID-19. The table came from immunoSEQ multiplex PCR; TCRdb's copy has only in-frame clones and leaves some out. The sample includes approximately 300,000 clones, over 75% seen only once; the top ten take around 1%. The sample taken for sequencing was peripheral blood. All receptors derive from a human donor with COVID-19, enrolled during active disease. The donor label of this sample is uncertain. Both conserved end residues are part of each CDR3. The size entry is marked missing in some rows and otherwise reads once, few, many or a size class.

v_call clone_size cdr3_aa
TRBV7-2 NA CASGIAGGYEQYF
TRBV7-2 NA CASSFPAGAYNEQFF
TRBV15 NA CATSLLDSANTGELFF
TRBV25-1 NA CASSSPGQTTLGTEAFF
TRBV25-1 NA CASSEFESMNTEAFF
TRBV19 NA CASSLRTGVNTEAFF
TRBV11-3 NA CASSLNGRNTEAFF
TRBV9 NA CASSVGGEPGNTIYF
TRBV5-5 once CASSLGIGGDGYTF
TRBV4-3 NA CASSQGQGIGTIYF
TRBV6-5 NA CASGLGTHYNEQFF
TRBV28 NA CASKPRERGRPKNIQYF
TRBV9 NA CASSVTGVTEAFF
TRBV7-2 once CASSPTRTGGEYGYTF
TRBV28 NA CASRGGRNEKLFF
TRBV7-3 NA CASSLTREVGNEQFF
TRBV5-5 NA CASSTRTGRSYNEQFF
TRBV3-1/TRBV3-2 NA CASSQDGTSGEQYF
TRBV19 NA CASSKRGWDTEAFF
TRBV6-5 NA CASSPPTGRGTEAFF
TRBV23-1 NA CASSHPGQGRETQYF
TRBV9 once CASSAQGYVYNSPLHF